These T cell receptor beta chains were read from a single sample in a study of T-cell reconstitution after alpha-beta-depleted transplantation in children. TCRdb reanalysed the PCR reads using MiXCR and keeps one entry per CDR3 protein. The sample shows about 500,000 distinct CDR3 sequences, approximately 30% of them seen only once. The specimen comprised PBMCs from the stem cell graft donor, sampled from the stem cell graft. The receptors derive from a human donor who donated a stem cell graft to a child with aplastic anemia. CDR3s leave out the opening cysteine and the closing phenylalanine or tryptophan. Clone size is not always given. Where it is, it says once, few, many or a class for expanded clones.

size	V	J	CDR3
few	TRBV7-2	TRBJ2-1	ASSWGLAGANEQF
-	TRBV6-2/TRBV6-3	TRBJ2-7	ASSQTGTGFYEQY
few	TRBV18	TRBJ2-7	ASSAYGTRDSYEQY
-	TRBV6-2/TRBV6-3	TRBJ2-1	ASSYSGEQF
-	TRBV9	TRBJ2-1	ASSVEGAYNEQF
few	TRBV9	TRBJ2-5	ASSIFGQSQETQY
-	TRBV20-1	TRBJ2-7	SARGGTGKAYEQY
few	TRBV5-1	TRBJ2-6	ASSPGDNWANVLT
-	TRBV10-3	TRBJ2-1	AISGSGNYNEQF
-	TRBV29-1	TRBJ2-5	SVLTGSTQY
-	TRBV6-5	TRBJ2-4	ASSYSRASAKNIQY
few	TRBV12-3/TRBV12-4	TRBJ2-3	ASSPPIAGRSDTQY
many	TRBV7-2	TRBJ2-2	ASSLREGTGELF
-	TRBV19	TRBJ2-4	ASSPFLPTGDIQY
-	TRBV20-1	TRBJ1-2	SASAAPGQGNYGYT
few	TRBV5-6	TRBJ1-4	ASSDSGVYEKLF
-	TRBV12-3/TRBV12-4	TRBJ1-1	ASSLPGGSTEAF
once	TRBV12-3/TRBV12-4	TRBJ2-5	ASRIEGAGETQY
-	TRBV7-2	TRBJ2-7	ASSLASLAYEQY
once	TRBV4-3	TRBJ2-7	ASSQFGSGSYEQY
-	TRBV29-1	TRBJ2-5	SVTRGGGETQY
few	TRBV12-3/TRBV12-4	TRBJ2-6	ASGAGGYSGANVLT
few	TRBV20-1	TRBJ2-3	SARSGQGTDTQY
-	TRBV18	TRBJ2-3	ASSPQVWGAKGGTDTQY
-	TRBV20-1	TRBJ2-5	SARVRQGGETQY
few	TRBV19	TRBJ1-6	ASSPSRASPLH
-	TRBV29-1	TRBJ2-3	SVHPENTDTQY
few	TRBV20-1	TRBJ2-1	SAPNPGRGSVGSEQF
-	TRBV12-5	TRBJ2-2	ASGPLGTGELF
-	TRBV7-9	TRBJ2-1	ASSPRRQGSNEQF
-	TRBV29-1	TRBJ2-1	SGTGYSYNEQF
-	TRBV29-1	TRBJ1-5	SATVGGSNQPQH
few	TRBV15	TRBJ2-7	ATSRDGSGGVAYEQY
-	TRBV30	TRBJ1-4	AWSSQGNEKLF
-	TRBV7-2	TRBJ2-3	ASSLAFISDGGTQY
-	TRBV11-3	TRBJ2-7	ASSFRGSYEQY
few	TRBV6-2/TRBV6-3	TRBJ2-1	ASSYYDRGNEQF
-	TRBV15	TRBJ2-1	ATSRRVRSLSYNEQF
few	TRBV29-1	TRBJ1-4	SVRGQGENLF
-	TRBV7-7	TRBJ2-1	ASSLGYYDNEQF
-	TRBV4-1	TRBJ2-3	ASSQEPDTDTQY
-	TRBV29-1	TRBJ1-2	SVGDPVGGHRYEGYT
-	TRBV7-9	TRBJ2-1	ASSLDAAAYNEQF
few	TRBV24-1	TRBJ2-1	ATSDLTGGYYNEQF
-	TRBV6-1	TRBJ1-6	ASSRQGMPYNSPLH
-	TRBV12-3/TRBV12-4	TRBJ2-3	ASTLRGTSTNTQY
few	TRBV15	TRBJ1-1	ATSRDREGARTEAF
-	TRBV3-1	TRBJ1-5	ASSQGRVQPQH
few	TRBV5-1	TRBJ2-7	ASSLGGGLDEQY
-	TRBV14	TRBJ1-1	AGSQLQGAGTEAF
-	TRBV6-1	TRBJ2-7	ASSETGSSYEQY
-	TRBV4-3	TRBJ2-7	ASSQDRTGGYEQY
-	TRBV12-3/TRBV12-4	TRBJ1-5	ASSFTDNQPQH
few	TRBV12-3/TRBV12-4	TRBJ2-6	ASTYARSGTKHGANVLT
-	TRBV5-1	TRBJ2-7	ASSRGDTLYEQY
few	TRBV20-1	TRBJ2-3	SARDYKREGGRDTDTQY
-	TRBV25-1	TRBJ2-5	ASSDRVGETQY
few	TRBV12-3/TRBV12-4	TRBJ1-1	ASSPQGPEAF
-	TRBV27	TRBJ1-2	ASRNRGVTSGGYT
-	TRBV10-1	TRBJ1-5	ASTSRGILRDQPQH